This TCR beta chain was found in a study of vaccination and CD4 T cells after COVID-19. The wider study: Overlapping spike peptides of SARS-CoV-2, HCoV-NL63, HCoV-OC43 and HCoV-229E stimulated the cells.

The treatment: approximately nine-day PBMC culture with coronavirus spike peptide pools or control peptides (ViraFEST assay). March to December 2020 was the span of positive PCR dates, which predated US Alpha, Beta and Delta variants. The culture of around 2 million PBMCs per well included approximately 10 IU/ml IL-2 and roughly 10 ug/ml peptide pools. This CDR3 is 15 amino acids long. Trimming took off 1 base at V and 10 bases at J, with 14 bases between the two ends. Germline CDR1 and CDR2: LGHDT and YNNKEL (reference sequence). On this clonotype: Antigen: not known.

Sequencing of DNA taken from cultured CD4+ T cells relied on the Oncomine TCR Beta short-read assay. Via MiXCR, TCRdb re-called the PCR reads, giving one row per CDR3 protein. The table has 15,000 to 20,000 distinct CDR3 sequences, approximately 50% seen once. V gene TRBV3-1 combines with J gene TRBJ1-6; D may be TRBD1 (5 bases). Source material: CD4+ T cells from blood, cultured in vitro. The source of this sequence is a human donor who had recovered from COVID-19. CDR3 DNA sequence: TGTGCCAGCAGCCAAGTCCCCAGCCAGGGATCACCCCTCCACTTT. Amino acid sequence: CASSQVPSQGSPLHF.